These 6 T cell receptor beta chains were sequenced from one sample in a study of cytomegalovirus exposure and HLA in healthy donors (dated by TCRdb to the late 2010s). To prepare the library, the immunoSEQ multiplex PCR assay was applied. For the multiplex PCR, a mixture combining 60 forward primers for TCR Vbeta segments and 13 reverse primers for TCR Jbeta segments was used. TCRdb carries this immuneACCESS record with in-frame sequences only. Its versions omit some clonotypes, under half of them owing to an unresolved V gene in the studies checked, with the rest unexplained. The sample has tens of thousands of clones on record, approximately 71% of them singletons. Around a third of the sample belongs to the ten largest clones. The sample consisted of PBMCs. The receptor set was obtained from a man aged 35-49 years in good health and CMV-seropositive.

J is TRBJ2-3 and V is TRBV5-6; 9 bases line up with TRBD2. CDR1 SGHDT and CDR2 YYEEEE come from the germline V gene. This CDR3 is 15 amino acids long. V shed 4 bases, J shed 3 bases, and the junction held 6 bases outside the gene matches. CDR3 protein: CASSLRLAVTDTQYF. DNA of the CDR3: TGTGCCAGCAGCCTACGACTAGCGGTTACAGATACGCAGTATTTT. Combining the CDR3 with reference TRBV5-6 and TRBJ2-3 gives the whole variable domain DAGVTQSPTHLIKTRGQQVTLRCSPKSGHDTVSWYQQALGQGPQFIFQYYEEEERQRGNFPDRFSGHQFPNYSSELNVNALLLGDSALYLCASSLRLAVTDTQYFGPGTRLTVL.

The table lists this clone with a few counts. This chain uses TRBV7-2 with TRBJ1-1; a weak D match, TRBD1 (5 bases). V gave up 3 bases and J gave up 1 base, with 6 bases separating them. Germline V lookup: CDR1 SGHTA, CDR2 FQGNSA. This CDR3 contains 13 residues. The DNA for the CDR3 is TGTGCCAGCAGCTTCCAGGGGAACACTGAAGCTTTCTTT. Translation: CASSFQGNTEAFF.

This clone was recorded once. The chain links TRBV2 to TRBJ1-4; possible D gene TRBD1, 6 bases. Trimming took off 7 bases at V and 8 bases at J, with 29 bases between the two ends. The CDR3 consists of 18 residues. From germline, CDR1 is SNHLY and CDR2 FYNNEI. The CDR3 coding sequence is TGTGCCAGCACTCCCTTTAGCCCGGGACACTTCTCGAGGGAAAAACTGTTTTTT. Translating gives CASTPFSPGHFSREKLFF. Complete variable domain (other parts from reference TRBV2 and TRBJ1-4): EPEVTQTPSHQVTQMGQEVILRCVPISNHLYFYWYRQILGQKVEFLVSFYNNEISEKSEIFDDQFSVERPDGSNFTLKIRSTKLEDSAMYFCASTPFSPGHFSREKLFFGSGTQLSVL.

This clone turned up a few times. The chain employs TRBV4-3 and TRBJ1-2, with 9 bases that match TRBD1. The CDR3 totals 16 residues. J was trimmed by 8 bases and V by 0 bases; bases with no gene match: 10. CDR1 is LGHNA, CDR2 YSLEER, per germline. The CDR3 coding sequence is TGCGCCAGCAGCCAAGATCGAATCGGGACAGGGAAAGGCTACACCTTC. It codes for CASSQDRIGTGKGYTF.

This clone has just a few counts. The V and J genes are TRBV7-9 and TRBJ1-1; D is possibly TRBD1 (5 bases). This CDR3 has 14 amino acids. Trimming left V 4 bases short and J 0 bases short, with 9 bases between. Germline V lookup: CDR1 SEHNR, CDR2 FQNEAQ (reference sequence). This CDR3 reads CASSWGALNTEAFF. Here the CDR3 DNA reads TGTGCCAGCAGCTGGGGCGCCTTGAACACTGAAGCTTTCTTT.

This chain connects TRBV5-4 to TRBJ2-2, with D possibly TRBD2 on 5 matching bases. The CDR3 totals 15 residues. Trimming shortened V by 5 bases and J by 3 bases, and 14 bases separated the two germline ends. In germline, CDR1 is SGHNT, CDR2 YYREEE (reference sequence). CDR3 protein: CASRLGLRDTGELFF. CDR3 coding DNA: TGTGCCAGCAGGTTAGGACTGCGGGACACCGGGGAGCTGTTTTTT.